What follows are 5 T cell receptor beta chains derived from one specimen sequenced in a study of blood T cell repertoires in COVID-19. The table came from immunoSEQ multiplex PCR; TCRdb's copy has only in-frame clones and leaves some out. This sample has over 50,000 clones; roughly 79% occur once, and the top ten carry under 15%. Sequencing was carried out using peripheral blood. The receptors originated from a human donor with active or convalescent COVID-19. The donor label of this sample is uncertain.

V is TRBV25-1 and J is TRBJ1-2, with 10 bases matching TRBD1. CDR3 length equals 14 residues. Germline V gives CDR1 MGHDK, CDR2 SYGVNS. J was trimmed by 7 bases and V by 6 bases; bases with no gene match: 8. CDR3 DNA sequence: TGTGCCAGCAGGCCGACAGGGGGCAGGGGTGGCTACACCTTC. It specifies CASRPTGGRGGYTF.

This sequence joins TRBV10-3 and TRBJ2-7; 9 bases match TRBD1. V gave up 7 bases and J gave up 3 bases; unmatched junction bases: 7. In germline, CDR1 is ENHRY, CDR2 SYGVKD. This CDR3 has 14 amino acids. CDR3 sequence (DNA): TGTGCCATCACCCTAGGACAGGGGAGCTACGAGCAGTACTTC. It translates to CAITLGQGSYEQYF.

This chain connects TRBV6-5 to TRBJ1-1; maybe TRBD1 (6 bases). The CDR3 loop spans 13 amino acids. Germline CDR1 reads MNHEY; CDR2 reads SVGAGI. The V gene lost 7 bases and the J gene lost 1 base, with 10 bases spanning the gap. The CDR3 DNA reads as TGTGCCAGCACGAGAGGGGGGAACACTGAAGCTTTCTTT. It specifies CASTRGGNTEAFF.

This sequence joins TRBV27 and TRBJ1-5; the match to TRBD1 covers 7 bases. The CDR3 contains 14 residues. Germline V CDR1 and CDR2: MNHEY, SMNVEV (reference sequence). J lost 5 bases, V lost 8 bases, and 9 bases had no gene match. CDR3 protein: CASRSNRGDQPQHF. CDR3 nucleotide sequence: TGTGCCAGCCGTTCCAACAGGGGTGATCAGCCCCAGCATTTT.

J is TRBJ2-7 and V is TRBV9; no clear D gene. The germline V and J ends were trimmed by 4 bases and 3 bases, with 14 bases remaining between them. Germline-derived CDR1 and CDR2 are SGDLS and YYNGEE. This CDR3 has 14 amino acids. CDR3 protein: CASSPREVGYEQYF. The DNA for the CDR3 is TGTGCCAGCAGCCCCCGAGAGGTAGGCTACGAGCAGTACTTC.